This TCR beta chain is from a study of cytomegalovirus exposure and HLA in healthy donors. Study conclusions and caveats: There were fewer than 200 TCR beta chains listed as cytomegalovirus-associated. In a later analysis, first-cohort TCR clusters were found to tend to co-occur in the 100 to 150 validation repertoires.

Germline CDR1 is SGHDT and CDR2 is YYEEEE. Trimming took off 1 base at V and 1 base at J, with 9 bases between the two ends. The CDR3 totals 15 residues. Here immunoSEQ multiplex PCR was the method, and the copy in TCRdb shows in-frame clones only, minus some. Of about 120,000 clones listed, 86% are singletons. In the case of this clone: The target antigen is unknown.

The donors were members of the roughly 120-subject validation cohort (separate from the approximately 670-subject first cohort). Specimen: PBMCs. The chain is built from TRBV5-6 and TRBJ1-5; D not certain. The sequence was obtained from a young man in good health and CMV-seronegative. This CDR3 reads CASSLRVGSNQPQHF. CDR3 bases: TGTGCCAGCAGCTTGCGGGTTGGGAGCAATCAGCCCCAGCATTTT.